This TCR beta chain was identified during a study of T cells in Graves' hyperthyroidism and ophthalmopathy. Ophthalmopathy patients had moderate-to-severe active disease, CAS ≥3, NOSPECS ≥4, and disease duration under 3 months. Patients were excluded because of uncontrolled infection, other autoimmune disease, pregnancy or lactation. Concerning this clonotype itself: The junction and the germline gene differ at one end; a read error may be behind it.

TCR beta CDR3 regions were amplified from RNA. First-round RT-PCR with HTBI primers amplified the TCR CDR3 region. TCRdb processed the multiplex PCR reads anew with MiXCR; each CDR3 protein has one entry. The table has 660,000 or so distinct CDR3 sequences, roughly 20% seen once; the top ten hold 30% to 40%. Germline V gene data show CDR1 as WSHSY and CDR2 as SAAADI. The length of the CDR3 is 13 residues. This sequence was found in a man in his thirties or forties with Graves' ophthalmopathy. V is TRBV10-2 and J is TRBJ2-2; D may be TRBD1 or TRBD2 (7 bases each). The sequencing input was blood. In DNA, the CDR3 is TGCGCCAGCACCCCAGGGGGGGGCGGGGAGCTGTTCTTT. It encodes CASTPGGGGELFF.